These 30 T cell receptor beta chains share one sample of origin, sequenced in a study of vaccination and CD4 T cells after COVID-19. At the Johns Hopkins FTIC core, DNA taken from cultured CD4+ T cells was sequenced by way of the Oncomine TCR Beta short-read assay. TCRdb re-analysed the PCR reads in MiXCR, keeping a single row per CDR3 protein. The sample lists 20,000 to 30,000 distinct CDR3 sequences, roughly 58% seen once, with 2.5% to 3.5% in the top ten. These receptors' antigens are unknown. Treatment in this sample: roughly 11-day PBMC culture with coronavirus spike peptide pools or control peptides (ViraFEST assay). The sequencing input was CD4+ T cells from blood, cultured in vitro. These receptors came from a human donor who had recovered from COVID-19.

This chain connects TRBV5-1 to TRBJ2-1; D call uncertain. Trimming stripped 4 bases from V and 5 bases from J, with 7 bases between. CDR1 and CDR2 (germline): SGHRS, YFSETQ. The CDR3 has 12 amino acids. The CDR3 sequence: CASSEPNNEQFF. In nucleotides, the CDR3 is TGCGCCAGCAGCGAGCCCAACAATGAGCAGTTCTTC.

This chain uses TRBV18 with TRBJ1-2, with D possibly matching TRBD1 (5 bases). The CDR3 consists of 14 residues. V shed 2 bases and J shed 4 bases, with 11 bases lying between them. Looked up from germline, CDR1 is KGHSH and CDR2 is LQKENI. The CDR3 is CASSPSAGPYGYTF. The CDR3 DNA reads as TGTGCCAGCTCACCATCTGCGGGGCCCTATGGCTACACCTTC.

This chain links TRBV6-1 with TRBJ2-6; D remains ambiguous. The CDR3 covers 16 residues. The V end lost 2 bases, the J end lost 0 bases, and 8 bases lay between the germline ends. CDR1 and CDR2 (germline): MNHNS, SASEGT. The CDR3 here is CASSENPNSGANVLTF. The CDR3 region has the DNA TGTGCCAGCAGTGAAAACCCCAACTCTGGGGCCAACGTCCTGACTTTC.

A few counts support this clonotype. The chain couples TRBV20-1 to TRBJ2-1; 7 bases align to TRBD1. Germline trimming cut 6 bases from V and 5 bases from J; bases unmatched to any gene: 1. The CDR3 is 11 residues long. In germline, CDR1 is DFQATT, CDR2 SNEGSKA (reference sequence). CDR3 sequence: CSAGTDNEQFF. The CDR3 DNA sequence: TGCAGTGCAGGGACAGACAATGAGCAGTTCTTC.

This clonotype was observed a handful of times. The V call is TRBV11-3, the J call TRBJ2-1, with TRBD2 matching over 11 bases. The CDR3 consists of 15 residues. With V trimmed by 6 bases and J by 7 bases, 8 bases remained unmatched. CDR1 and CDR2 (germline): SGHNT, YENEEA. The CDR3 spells CASSRTSGSLNEQFF. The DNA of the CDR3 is TGTGCCAGCAGTCGAACTAGCGGGAGTTTAAATGAGCAGTTCTTC.

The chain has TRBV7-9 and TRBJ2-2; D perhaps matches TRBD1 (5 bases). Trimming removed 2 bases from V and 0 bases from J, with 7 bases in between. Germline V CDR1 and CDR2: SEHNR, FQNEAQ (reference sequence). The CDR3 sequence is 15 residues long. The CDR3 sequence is CASSLPGTNTGELFF. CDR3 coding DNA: TGTGCCAGCAGCTTACCAGGGACGAACACCGGGGAGCTGTTTTTT. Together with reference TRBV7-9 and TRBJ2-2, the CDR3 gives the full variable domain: DTGVSQNPRHKITKRGQNVTFRCDPISEHNRLYWYRQTLGQGPEFLTYFQNEAQLEKSRLLSDRFSAERPKGSFSTLEIQRTEQGDSAMYLCASSLPGTNTGELFFGEGSRLTVL.

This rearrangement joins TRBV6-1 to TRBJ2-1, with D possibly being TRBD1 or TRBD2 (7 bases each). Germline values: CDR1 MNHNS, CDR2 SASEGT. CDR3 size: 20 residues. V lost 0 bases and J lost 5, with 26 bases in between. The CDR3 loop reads CASSEAIRGRGLRPDNEQFF. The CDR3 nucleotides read TGTGCCAGCAGTGAAGCGATACGGGGGAGGGGGCTGAGACCAGACAATGAGCAGTTCTTC.

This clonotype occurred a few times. CDR3: CAIGTREEQFF. The CDR3 DNA sequence: TGTGCCATCGGGACTAGAGAGGAGCAGTTCTTC. The V gene is TRBV10-3, the J gene TRBJ2-1, with 8 bases identical to TRBD2. CDR3 length: 11 residues. The V gene's germline CDR1 is ENHRY and CDR2 SYGVKD. The ends lost 8 bases at V and 10 bases at J; junction bases unmatched: 4.

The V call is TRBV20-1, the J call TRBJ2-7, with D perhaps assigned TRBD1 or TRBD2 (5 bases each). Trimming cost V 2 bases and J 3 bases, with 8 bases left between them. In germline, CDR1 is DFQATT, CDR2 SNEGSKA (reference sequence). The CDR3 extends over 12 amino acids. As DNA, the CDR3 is TGCAGTGCTAGACAGGGAGTCTACGAGCAGTACTTC. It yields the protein CSARQGVYEQYF.

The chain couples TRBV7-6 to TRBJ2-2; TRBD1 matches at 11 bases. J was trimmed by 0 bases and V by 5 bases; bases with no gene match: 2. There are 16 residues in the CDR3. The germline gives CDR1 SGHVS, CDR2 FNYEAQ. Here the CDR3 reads CASSRTGGANTGELFF. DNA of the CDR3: TGTGCCAGCAGCCGGACAGGGGGCGCGAACACCGGGGAGCTGTTTTTT. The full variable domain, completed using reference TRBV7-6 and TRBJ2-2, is GAGVSQSPRYKVTKRGQDVALRCDPISGHVSLYWYRQALGQGPEFLTYFNYEAQQDKSGLPNDRFSAERPEGSISTLTIQRTEQRDSAMYRCASSRTGGANTGELFFGEGSRLTVL.

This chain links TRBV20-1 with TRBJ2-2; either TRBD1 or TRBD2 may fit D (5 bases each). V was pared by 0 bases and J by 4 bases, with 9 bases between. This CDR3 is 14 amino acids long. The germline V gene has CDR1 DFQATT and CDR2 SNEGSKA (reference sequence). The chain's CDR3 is CSARDAGSTGELFF. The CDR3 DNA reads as TGCAGTGCTAGAGATGCAGGGAGCACCGGGGAGCTGTTTTTT.

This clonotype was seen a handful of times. The DNA of the CDR3 is TGTGCCAGCAGCTTGGGGTTCAGGGGTATCGGGGAGCTGTTTTTT. Protein sequence: CASSLGFRGIGELFF. The chain employs TRBV7-3 and TRBJ2-2; weak D call: TRBD1 (6 bases). Trimming left V 3 bases short and J 7 bases short, with 15 bases between. Germline V gene lookup returns CDR1 SGHTA and CDR2 FQGTGA. The CDR3 has 15 amino acids.

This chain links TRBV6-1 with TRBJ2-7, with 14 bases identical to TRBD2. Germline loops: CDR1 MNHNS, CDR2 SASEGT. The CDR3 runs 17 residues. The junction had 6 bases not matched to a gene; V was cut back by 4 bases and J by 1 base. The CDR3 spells CASSVTSGRAGSYEQYF. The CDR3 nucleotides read TGTGCCAGCAGTGTGACTAGCGGGAGGGCGGGGTCCTACGAGCAGTACTTC.

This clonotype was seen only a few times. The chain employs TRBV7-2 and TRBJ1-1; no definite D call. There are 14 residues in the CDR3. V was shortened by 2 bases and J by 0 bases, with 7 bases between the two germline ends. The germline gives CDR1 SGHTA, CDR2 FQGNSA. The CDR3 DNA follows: TGTGCCAGCAGCTTACAAAAAATGAACACTGAAGCTTTCTTT. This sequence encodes CASSLQKMNTEAFF.

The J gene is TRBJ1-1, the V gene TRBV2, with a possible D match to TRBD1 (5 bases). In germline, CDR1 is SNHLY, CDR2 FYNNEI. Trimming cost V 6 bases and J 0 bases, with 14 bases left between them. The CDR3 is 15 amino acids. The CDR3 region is CASSANRNMNTEAFF. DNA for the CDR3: TGTGCCAGCAGCGCTAACAGGAATATGAACACTGAAGCTTTCTTT.

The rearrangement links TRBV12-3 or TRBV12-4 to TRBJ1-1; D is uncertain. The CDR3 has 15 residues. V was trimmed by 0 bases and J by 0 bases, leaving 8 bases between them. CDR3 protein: CASSLAGRLNTEAFF. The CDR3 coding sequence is TGTGCCAGCAGTTTAGCAGGCAGGTTGAACACTGAAGCTTTCTTT.

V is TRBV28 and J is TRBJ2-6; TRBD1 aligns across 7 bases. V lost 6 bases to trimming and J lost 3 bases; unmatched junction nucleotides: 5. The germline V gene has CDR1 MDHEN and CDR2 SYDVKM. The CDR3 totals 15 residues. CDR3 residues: CASSKTGVGANVLTF. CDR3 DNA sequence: TGTGCCAGCAGCAAAACAGGGGTTGGGGCCAACGTCCTGACTTTC. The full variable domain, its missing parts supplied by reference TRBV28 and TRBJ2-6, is DVKVTQSSRYLVKRTGEKVFLECVQDMDHENMFWYRQDPGLGLRLIYFSYDVKMKEKGDIPEGYSVSREKKERFSLILESASTNQTSMYLCASSKTGVGANVLTFGAGSRLTVL.

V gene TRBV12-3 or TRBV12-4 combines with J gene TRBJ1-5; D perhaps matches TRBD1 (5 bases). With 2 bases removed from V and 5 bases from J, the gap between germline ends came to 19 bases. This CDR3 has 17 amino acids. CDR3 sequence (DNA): TGTGCCAGCAGTTTATCAGGCGGGGGGGTCGGTGATCAGCCCCAGCATTTT. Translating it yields CASSLSGGGVGDQPQHF.

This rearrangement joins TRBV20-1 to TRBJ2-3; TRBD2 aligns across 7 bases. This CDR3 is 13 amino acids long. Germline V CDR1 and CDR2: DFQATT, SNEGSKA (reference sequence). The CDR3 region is CSAREVNTDTQYF. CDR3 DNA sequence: TGCAGCGCACGGGAGGTGAACACAGATACGCAGTATTTT.

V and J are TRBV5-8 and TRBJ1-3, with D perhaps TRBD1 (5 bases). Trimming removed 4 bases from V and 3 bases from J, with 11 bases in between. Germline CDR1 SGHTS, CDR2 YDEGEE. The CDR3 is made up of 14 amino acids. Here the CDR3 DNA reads TGTGCCAGCAGCCTCTTGGGGGTTGGAAACACCATATATTTT. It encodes CASSLLGVGNTIYF.

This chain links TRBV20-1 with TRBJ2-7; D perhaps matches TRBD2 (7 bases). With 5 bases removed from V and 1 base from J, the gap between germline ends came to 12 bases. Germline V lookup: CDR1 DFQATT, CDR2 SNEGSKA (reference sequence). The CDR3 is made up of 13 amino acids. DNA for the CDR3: TGCAGTGCTCGGGGGGACACATCCTACGAGCAGTACTTC. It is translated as CSARGDTSYEQYF.

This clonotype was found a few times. CDR3 bases: TGTGCCAGCAGCTTGCAACAGGGGTCCCTCACCGGGGAGCTGTTTTTT. Protein sequence: CASSLQQGSLTGELFF. The rearrangement links TRBV7-8 to TRBJ2-2; TRBD1 matches 7 bases. The CDR3 runs 16 residues. Per the germline V gene, CDR1 is SGHVS and CDR2 is FQNEAQ. The junction had 8 bases not matched to a gene; V was cut back by 3 bases and J by 4 bases.

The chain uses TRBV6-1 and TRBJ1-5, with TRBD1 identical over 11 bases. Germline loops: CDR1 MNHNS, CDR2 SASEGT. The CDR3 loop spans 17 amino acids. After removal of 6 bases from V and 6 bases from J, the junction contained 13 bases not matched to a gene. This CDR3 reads CASRNYPGQGDRQPQHF. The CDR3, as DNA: TGTGCCAGCAGAAACTACCCGGGACAGGGGGATCGTCAGCCCCAGCATTTT.

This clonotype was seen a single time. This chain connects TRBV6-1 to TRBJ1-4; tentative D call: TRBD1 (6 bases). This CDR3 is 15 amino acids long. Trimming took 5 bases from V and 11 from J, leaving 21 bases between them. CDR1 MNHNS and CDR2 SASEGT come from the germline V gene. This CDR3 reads CASSTRGAGGGKLFF. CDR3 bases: TGTGCCAGCAGTACGAGGGGGGCCGGGGGAGGTAAACTGTTTTTT.

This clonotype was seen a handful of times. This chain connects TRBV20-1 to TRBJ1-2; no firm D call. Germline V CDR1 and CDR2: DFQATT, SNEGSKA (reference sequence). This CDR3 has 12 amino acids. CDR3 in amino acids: CNAVTGLYGYTF. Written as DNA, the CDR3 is TGCAATGCAGTCACGGGCCTCTATGGCTACACCTTC.

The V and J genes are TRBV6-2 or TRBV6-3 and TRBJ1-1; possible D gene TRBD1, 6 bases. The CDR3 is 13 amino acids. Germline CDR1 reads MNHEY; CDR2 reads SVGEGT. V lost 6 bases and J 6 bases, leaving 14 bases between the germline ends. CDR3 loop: CASSLGHRAEAFF. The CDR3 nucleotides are TGTGCCAGCAGCCTGGGACATCGGGCTGAAGCTTTCTTT.

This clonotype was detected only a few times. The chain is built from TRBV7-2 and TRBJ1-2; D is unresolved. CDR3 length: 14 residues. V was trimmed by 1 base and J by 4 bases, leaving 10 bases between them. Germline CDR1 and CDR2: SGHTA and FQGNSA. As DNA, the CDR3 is TGTGCCAGCAGCTTAGGTTCGGAAGTCTATGGCTACACCTTC. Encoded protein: CASSLGSEVYGYTF. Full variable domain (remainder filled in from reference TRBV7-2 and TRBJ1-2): GAGVSQSPSNKVTEKGKDVELRCDPISGHTALYWYRQSLGQGLEFLIYFQGNSAPDKSGLPSDRFSAERTGGSVSTLTIQRTQQEDSAVYLCASSLGSEVYGYTFGSGTRLTVV.

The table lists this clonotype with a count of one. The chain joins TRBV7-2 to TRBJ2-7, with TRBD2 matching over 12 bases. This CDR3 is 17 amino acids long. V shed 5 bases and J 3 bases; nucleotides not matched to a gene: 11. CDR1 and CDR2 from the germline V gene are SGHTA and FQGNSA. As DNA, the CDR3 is TGTGCCAGCAGCCTAATTTTCGCGGGACTAGCGGGCTACGAGCAGTACTTC. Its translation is CASSLIFAGLAGYEQYF.

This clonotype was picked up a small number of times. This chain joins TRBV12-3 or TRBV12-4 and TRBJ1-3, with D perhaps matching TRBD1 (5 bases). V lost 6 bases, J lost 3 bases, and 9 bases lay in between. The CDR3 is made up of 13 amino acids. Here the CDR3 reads CASRRGDGNTIYF. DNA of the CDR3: TGTGCCAGCAGACGGGGCGATGGAAACACCATATATTTT.

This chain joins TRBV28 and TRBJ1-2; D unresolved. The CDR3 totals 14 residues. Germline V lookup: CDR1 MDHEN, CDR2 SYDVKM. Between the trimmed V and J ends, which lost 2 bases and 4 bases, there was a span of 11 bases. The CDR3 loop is CASSLPGSSYGYTF. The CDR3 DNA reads TGTGCCAGCAGTTTACCGGGATCTAGCTATGGCTACACCTTC.